This T cell receptor (beta chain) came from a study of blood T cell repertoires in COVID-19. Only one count was recorded for this clone. TCRdb's table, derived via immunoSEQ multiplex PCR, lists solely in-frame clones and lacks some. This sample has some 48,000 clones, with around 90% found just once. The CDR3 covers 14 residues. The germline V gene has CDR1 SGHTA and CDR2 FQGTGA. Between the trimmed V and J ends, which lost 3 bases and 3 bases, there was a span of 8 bases. V and J are TRBV7-3 and TRBJ2-2; no clear D gene. Sequenced sample: peripheral blood. This TCR derives from a woman of 80 years or more in a cohort sampled during active or convalescent COVID-19. CDR3 amino acids: CASSFARDTGELFF. In DNA form, the CDR3 reads TGTGCCAGCAGCTTTGCACGGGACACCGGGGAGCTGTTTTTT. The whole variable domain, remainder taken from reference TRBV7-3 and TRBJ2-2, is GAGVSQTPSNKVTEKGKYVELRCDPISGHTALYWYRQSLGQGPEFLIYFQGTGAADDSGLPNDRFFAVRPEGSVSTLKIQRTERGDSAVYLCASSFARDTGELFFGEGSRLTVL.